This T cell receptor (beta chain) was profiled in a study of cytomegalovirus exposure and HLA in healthy donors. Study summary: An earlier analysis found 100 million or so unique TCR beta sequences from approximately 170 million T cells. There were some 410 genotyped donors. Of these, 75% to 90% fell in the genetic ancestry cluster associated with self-reported Caucasian donors.

Note on this clone: Antigen: not known.

The germline CDR1 and CDR2 sequences are MNHNY and SVGAGI (reference sequence). The CDR3 runs 15 residues. V shed 6 bases and J 0 bases; nucleotides not matched to a gene: 6. The PCR used 60 Vbeta and 13 Jbeta primers. Original data processing: About 88 million unique TCR beta chains, approximately 11 million of them shared, were counted by a later analysis. Clones were read by immunoSEQ multiplex PCR, and TCRdb kept only the in-frame ones, dropping some. V and J calls and clone size follow that table, whereas D and trimming were derived from the DNA. The sample holds around 190,000 clones; 80% to 90% are singletons and the top ten take roughly 0.34%. Study-wide points: The authors later found HLA-associated TCR beta chains more clonally expanded than equally common others.

The TCR was taken from a woman in her twenties or thirties in good health and CMV-seronegative. The specimen was PBMCs. The chain links TRBV6-6 to TRBJ1-2; the match to TRBD1 covers 8 bases. In DNA, the CDR3 is TGTGCCAGCAGACAAGGACAGGGAACTAACTATGGCTACACCTTC. Its protein is CASRQGQGTNYGYTF.